This T cell receptor beta chain was captured by sequencing in a study of T cells in Graves' hyperthyroidism and ophthalmopathy. At the level of the study: Pretreatment peripheral blood was obtained at initial diagnosis.

The investigators amplified TCR beta CDR3 regions from RNA transcripts. Carried out on the TCR CDR3, a first-round RT-PCR used the HTBI primer set. Using its own MiXCR run on the multiplex PCR reads, TCRdb lists one record per CDR3 protein. The repertoire includes approximately 690,000 distinct CDR3 sequences, more than 20% of them detected once, and roughly a third sits in the top ten. There are a few counts of this clonotype. The source of this sequence is a man aged 25 to 40 with Graves' ophthalmopathy. Sequenced: blood.

The CDR3 nucleotides read TGTGCCAGCAGCTTAGATTCGTTCGGCCGCAAGACCTACAATGAGCAGTTCTTC. This sequence encodes CASSLDSFGRKTYNEQFF. The chain couples TRBV11-2 to TRBJ2-1, with D uncertain. The CDR3 is 18 residues long. V was clipped by 0 bases and J by 2 bases, with 17 bases between them. The V gene's germline CDR1 is SGHAT and CDR2 FQNNGV. Based on the CDR3 plus reference TRBV11-2 and TRBJ2-1, the full variable domain is EAGVAQSPRYKIIEKRQSVAFWCNPISGHATLYWYQQILGQGPKLLIQFQNNGVVDDSQLPKDRFSAERLKGVDSTLKIQPAKLEDSAVYLCASSLDSFGRKTYNEQFFGPGTRLTVL.